The clone carrying this T cell receptor beta chain came up a few times. Primers included in the PCR were 60 Vbeta and 13 Jbeta primers. Clones were sequenced by immunoSEQ multiplex PCR, and TCRdb holds only the in-frame ones, with some missing. The repertoire holds tens of thousands of clones, with approximately 7.1% as singletons. Germline V CDR1 and CDR2: MGHRA, YSYEKL. The CDR3 sequence is 14 residues long. Trimming took off 0 bases at V and 7 bases at J, with 10 bases between the two ends. The data were obtained in a study of cytomegalovirus exposure and HLA in healthy donors. The chain has TRBV4-1 and TRBJ2-1, with D perhaps TRBD1 (6 bases). Specimen: PBMCs. This TCR came from a man aged 45-65 years in good health and CMV-seronegative. The CDR3 sequence is CASSQDQGWNEQFF. The CDR3, as DNA: TGCGCCAGCAGCCAAGATCAGGGGTGGAATGAGCAGTTCTTC.